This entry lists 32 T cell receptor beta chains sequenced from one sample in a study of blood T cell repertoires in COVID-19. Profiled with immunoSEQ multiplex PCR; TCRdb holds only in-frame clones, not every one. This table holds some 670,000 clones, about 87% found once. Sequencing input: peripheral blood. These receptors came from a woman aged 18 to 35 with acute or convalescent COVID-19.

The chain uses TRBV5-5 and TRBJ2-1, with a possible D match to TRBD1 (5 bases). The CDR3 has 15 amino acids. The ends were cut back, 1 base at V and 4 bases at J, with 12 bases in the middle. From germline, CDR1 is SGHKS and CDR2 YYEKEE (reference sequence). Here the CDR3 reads CASSLNTGQYNEQFF. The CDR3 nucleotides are TGTGCCAGCAGCTTGAACACAGGCCAGTACAATGAGCAGTTCTTC.

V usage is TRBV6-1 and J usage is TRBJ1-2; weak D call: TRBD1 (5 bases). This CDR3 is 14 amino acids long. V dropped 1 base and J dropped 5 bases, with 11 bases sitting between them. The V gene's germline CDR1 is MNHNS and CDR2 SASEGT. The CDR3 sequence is CASSEGVGGYGYTF. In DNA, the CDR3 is TGTGCCAGCAGTGAAGGGGTGGGGGGATATGGCTACACCTTC.

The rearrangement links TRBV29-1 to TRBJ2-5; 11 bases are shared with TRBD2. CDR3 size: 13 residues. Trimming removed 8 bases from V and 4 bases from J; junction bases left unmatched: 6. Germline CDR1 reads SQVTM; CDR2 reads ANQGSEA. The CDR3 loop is CSPLLAGVETQYF. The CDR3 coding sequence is TGCAGCCCCCTACTAGCGGGGGTAGAGACCCAGTACTTC.

CDR3 amino acids: CASYPRAGNTIYF. CDR3 bases: TGTGCCAGCTACCCCAGGGCTGGAAACACCATATATTTT. The chain links TRBV6-5 to TRBJ1-3; D perhaps matches TRBD1 (5 bases). This CDR3 has 13 residues. CDR1 and CDR2 (germline): MNHEY, SVGAGI. V dropped 8 bases and J dropped 2 bases, with 10 bases sitting between them.

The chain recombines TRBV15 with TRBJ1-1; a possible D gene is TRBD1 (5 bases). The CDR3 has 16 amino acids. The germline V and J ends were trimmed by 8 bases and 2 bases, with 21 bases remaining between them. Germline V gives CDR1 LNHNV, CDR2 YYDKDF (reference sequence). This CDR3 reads CATAGGKGLFNTEAFF. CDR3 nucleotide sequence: TGTGCCACCGCTGGGGGGAAGGGATTGTTTAACACTGAAGCTTTCTTT.

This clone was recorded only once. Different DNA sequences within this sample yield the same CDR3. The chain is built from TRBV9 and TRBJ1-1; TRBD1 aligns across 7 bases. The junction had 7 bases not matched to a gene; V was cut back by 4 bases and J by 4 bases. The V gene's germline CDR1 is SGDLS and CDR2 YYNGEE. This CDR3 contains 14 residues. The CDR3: CASSPNRGGTEAFF. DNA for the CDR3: TGTGCCAGCAGCCCTAACAGGGGAGGCACTGAAGCTTTCTTT.

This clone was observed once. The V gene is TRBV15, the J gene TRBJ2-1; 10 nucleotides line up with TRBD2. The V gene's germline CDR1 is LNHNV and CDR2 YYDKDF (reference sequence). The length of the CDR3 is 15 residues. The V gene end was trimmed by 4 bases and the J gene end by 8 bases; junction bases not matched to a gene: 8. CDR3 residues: CATSTLAGGRDEQFF. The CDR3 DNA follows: TGTGCCACCAGCACATTAGCGGGGGGTAGAGATGAGCAGTTCTTC.

DNA for the CDR3: TGCAGCGTTTCCATCCCTAAGGGGACGGGGGGCACTGAAGCTTTCTTT. Protein product: CSVSIPKGTGGTEAFF. The genes are TRBV29-1 and TRBJ1-1; D is perhaps TRBD1 (5 bases). V shed 5 bases and J shed 4 bases, with 23 bases lying between them. CDR3 length equals 16 residues. The V gene's germline CDR1 is SQVTM and CDR2 ANQGSEA.

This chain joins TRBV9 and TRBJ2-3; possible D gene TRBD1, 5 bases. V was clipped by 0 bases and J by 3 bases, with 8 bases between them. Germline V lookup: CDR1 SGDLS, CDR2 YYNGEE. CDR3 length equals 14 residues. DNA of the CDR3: TGTGCCAGCAGCGTAGGGGGCCGTACAGATACGCAGTATTTT. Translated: CASSVGGRTDTQYF.

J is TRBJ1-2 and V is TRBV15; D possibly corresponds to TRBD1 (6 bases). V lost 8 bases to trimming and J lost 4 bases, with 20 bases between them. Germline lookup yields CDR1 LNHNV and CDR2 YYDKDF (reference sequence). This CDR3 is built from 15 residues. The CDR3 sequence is CATWSFLGRGYGYTF. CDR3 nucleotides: TGTGCCACCTGGTCGTTTTTGGGCAGGGGCTATGGCTACACCTTC.

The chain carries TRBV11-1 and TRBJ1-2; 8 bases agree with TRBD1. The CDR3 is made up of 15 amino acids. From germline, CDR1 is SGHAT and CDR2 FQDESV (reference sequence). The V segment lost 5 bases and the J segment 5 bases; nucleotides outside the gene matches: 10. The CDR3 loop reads CASSGPGQARYGYTF. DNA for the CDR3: TGTGCCAGCAGCGGTCCGGGACAGGCCAGATATGGCTACACCTTC.

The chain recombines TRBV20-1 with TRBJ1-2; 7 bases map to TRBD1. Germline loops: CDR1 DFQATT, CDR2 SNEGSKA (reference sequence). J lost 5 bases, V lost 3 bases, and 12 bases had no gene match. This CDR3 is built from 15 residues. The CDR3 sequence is CSASTSLQGEYGYTF. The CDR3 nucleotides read TGCAGTGCTAGTACCTCGCTGCAGGGGGAATATGGCTACACCTTC.

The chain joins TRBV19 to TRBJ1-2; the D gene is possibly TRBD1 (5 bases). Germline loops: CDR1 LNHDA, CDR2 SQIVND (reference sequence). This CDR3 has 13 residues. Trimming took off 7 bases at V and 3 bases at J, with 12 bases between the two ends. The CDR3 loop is CASTETVYYGYTF. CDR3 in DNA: TGTGCCAGTACCGAGACAGTCTACTATGGCTACACCTTC.

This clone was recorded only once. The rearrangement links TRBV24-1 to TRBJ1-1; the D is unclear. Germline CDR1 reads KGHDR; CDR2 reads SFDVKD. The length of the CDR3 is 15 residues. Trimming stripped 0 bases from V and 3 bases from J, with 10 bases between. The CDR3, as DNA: TGTGCCACCAGTGATTTGCGCAGGCCGCACACTGAAGCTTTCTTT. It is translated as CATSDLRRPHTEAFF.

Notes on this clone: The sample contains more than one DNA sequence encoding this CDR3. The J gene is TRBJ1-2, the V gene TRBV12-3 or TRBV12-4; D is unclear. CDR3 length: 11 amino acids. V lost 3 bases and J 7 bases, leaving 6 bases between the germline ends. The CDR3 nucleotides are TGTGCCAGCAGTTTGGGAGGTGGCTACACCTTC. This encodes CASSLGGGYTF.

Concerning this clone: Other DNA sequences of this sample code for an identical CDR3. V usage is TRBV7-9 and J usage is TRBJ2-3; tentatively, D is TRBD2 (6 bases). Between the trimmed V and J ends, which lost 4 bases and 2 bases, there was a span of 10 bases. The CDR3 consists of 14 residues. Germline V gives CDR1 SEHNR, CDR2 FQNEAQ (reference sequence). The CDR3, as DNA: TGTGCCAGCAGCTCAGGACTACCCACAGATACGCAGTATTTT. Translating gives CASSSGLPTDTQYF. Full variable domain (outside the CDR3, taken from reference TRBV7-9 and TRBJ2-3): DTGVSQNPRHKITKRGQNVTFRCDPISEHNRLYWYRQTLGQGPEFLTYFQNEAQLEKSRLLSDRFSAERPKGSFSTLEIQRTEQGDSAMYLCASSSGLPTDTQYFGPGTRLTVL.

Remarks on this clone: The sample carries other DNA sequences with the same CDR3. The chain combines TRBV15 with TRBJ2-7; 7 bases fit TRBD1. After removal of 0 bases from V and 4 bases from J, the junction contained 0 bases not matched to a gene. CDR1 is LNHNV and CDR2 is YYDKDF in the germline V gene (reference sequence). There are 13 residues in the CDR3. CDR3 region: CATSRDRGYEQYF. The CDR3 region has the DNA TGTGCCACCAGCAGAGACAGGGGGTACGAGCAGTACTTC.

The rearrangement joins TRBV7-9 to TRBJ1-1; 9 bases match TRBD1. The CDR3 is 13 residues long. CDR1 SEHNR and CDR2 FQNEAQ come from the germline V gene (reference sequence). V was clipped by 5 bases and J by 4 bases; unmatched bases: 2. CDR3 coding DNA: TGTGCCAGCAGCCACAGGGGGCTCACTGAAGCTTTCTTT. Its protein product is CASSHRGLTEAFF.

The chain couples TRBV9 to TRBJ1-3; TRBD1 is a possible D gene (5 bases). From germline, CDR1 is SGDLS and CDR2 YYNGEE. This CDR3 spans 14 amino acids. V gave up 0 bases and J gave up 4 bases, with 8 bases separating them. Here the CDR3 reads CASSVETDGNTIYF. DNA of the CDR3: TGTGCCAGCAGCGTAGAGACAGACGGAAACACCATATATTTT. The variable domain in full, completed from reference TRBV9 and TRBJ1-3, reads DSGVTQTPKHLITATGQRVTLRCSPRSGDLSVYWYQQSLDQGLQFLIQYYNGEERAKGNILERFSAQQFPDLHSELNLSSLELGDSALYFCASSVETDGNTIYFGEGSWLTVV.

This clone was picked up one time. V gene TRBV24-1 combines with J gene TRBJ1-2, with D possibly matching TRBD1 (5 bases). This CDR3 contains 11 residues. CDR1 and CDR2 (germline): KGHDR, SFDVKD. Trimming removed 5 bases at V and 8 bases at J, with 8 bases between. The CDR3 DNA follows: TGTGCCACCAGTGTAGGGGCCGGCTACACCTTC. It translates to CATSVGAGYTF.

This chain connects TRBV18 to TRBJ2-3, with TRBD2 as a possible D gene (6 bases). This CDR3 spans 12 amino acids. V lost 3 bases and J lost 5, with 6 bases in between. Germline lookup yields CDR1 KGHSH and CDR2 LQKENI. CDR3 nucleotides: TGTGCCAGCTCACCGACTAGAGATACGCAGTATTTT. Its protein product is CASSPTRDTQYF.

The CDR3 coding sequence is TGTGCCAGCAGTTCACGGGACAGGGGCAACTATGGCTACACCTTC. Translation gives CASSSRDRGNYGYTF. The rearrangement links TRBV27 to TRBJ1-2; 10 bases align to TRBD1. The germline V gene has CDR1 MNHEY and CDR2 SMNVEV (reference sequence). The trim removed 4 bases at V and 2 bases at J, leaving 4 bases unmatched. CDR3 length: 15 amino acids.

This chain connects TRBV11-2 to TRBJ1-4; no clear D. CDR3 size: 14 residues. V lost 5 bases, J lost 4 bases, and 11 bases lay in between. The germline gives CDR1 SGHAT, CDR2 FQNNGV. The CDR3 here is CASSLRVFNEKLFF. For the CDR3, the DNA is TGTGCCAGCAGCCTCCGGGTCTTTAATGAAAAACTGTTTTTT.

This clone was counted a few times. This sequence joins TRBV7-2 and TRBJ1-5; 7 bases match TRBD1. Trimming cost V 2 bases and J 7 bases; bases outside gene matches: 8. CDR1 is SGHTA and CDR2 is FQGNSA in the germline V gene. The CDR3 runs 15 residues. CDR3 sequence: CASSLNRGGTQPQHF. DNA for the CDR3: TGTGCCAGCAGCTTAAACAGGGGTGGGACCCAGCCCCAGCATTTT.

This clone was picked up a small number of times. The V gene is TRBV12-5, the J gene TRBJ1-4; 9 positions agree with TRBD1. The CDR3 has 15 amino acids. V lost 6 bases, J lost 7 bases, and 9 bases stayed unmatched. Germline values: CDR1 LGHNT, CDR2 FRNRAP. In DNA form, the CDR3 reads TGTGCTAGTGGCTCCGGGACAGGGTACTTTGAAAAACTGTTTTTT. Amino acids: CASGSGTGYFEKLFF.

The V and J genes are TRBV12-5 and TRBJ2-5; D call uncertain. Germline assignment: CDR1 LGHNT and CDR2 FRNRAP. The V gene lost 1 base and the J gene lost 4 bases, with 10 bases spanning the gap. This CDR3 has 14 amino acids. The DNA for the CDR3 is TGTGCTAGTGGTTTGGAGTTCTTCGGAGAGACCCAGTACTTC. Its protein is CASGLEFFGETQYF. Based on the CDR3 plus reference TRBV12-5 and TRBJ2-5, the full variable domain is DARVTQTPRHKVTEMGQEVTMRCQPILGHNTVFWYRQTMMQGLELLAYFRNRAPLDDSGMPKDRFSAEMPDATLATLKIQPSEPRDSAVYFCASGLEFFGETQYFGPGTRLLVL.

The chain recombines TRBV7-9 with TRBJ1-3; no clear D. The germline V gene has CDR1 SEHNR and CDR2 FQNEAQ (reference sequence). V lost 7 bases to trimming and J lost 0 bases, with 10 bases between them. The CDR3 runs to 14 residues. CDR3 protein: CASTTAGSGNTIYF. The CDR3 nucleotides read TGTGCCAGCACTACCGCCGGCTCTGGAAACACCATATATTTT.

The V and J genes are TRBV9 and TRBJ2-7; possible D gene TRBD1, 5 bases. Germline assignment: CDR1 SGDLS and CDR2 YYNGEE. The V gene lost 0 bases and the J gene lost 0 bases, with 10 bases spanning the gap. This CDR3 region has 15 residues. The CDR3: CASSVGPGYSYEQYF. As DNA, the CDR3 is TGTGCCAGCAGCGTAGGGCCAGGGTACTCCTACGAGCAGTACTTC. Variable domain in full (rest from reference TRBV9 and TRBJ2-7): DSGVTQTPKHLITATGQRVTLRCSPRSGDLSVYWYQQSLDQGLQFLIQYYNGEERAKGNILERFSAQQFPDLHSELNLSSLELGDSALYFCASSVGPGYSYEQYFGPGTRLTVT.

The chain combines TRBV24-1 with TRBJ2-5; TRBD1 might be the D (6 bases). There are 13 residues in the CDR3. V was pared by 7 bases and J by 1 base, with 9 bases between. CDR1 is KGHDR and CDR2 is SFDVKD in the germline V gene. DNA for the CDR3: TGTGCCACCAGAGGACAGACCCAAGAGACCCAGTACTTC. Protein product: CATRGQTQETQYF.

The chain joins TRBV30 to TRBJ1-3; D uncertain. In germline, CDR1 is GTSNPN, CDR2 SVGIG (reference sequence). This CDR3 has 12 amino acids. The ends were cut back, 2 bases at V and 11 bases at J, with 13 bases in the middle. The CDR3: CAWSRRNVPIYF. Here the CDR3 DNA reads TGTGCCTGGAGTCGGCGGAATGTCCCCATATATTTT. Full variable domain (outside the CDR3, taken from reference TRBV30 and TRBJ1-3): SQTIHQWPATLVQPVGSPLSLECTVEGTSNPNLYWYRQAAGRGLQLLFYSVGIGQISSEVPQNLSASRPQDRQFILSSKKLLLSDSGFYLCAWSRRNVPIYFGEGSWLTVV.

CDR3 nucleotides: TGTGCCACCGTACAGAGCCTGAACACTGAAGCTTTCTTT. Translated: CATVQSLNTEAFF. This rearrangement joins TRBV24-1 to TRBJ1-1; D uncertain. Trimming took 9 bases from V and 0 from J, leaving 10 bases between them. The CDR3 is 13 amino acids. Germline CDR1 is KGHDR and CDR2 is SFDVKD.

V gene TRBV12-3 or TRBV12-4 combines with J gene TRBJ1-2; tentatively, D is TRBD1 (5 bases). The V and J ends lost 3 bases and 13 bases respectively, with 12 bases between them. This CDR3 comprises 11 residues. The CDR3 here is CASSLSGEVTF. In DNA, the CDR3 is TGTGCCAGCAGTTTGTCGGGGGAGGTCACCTTC.